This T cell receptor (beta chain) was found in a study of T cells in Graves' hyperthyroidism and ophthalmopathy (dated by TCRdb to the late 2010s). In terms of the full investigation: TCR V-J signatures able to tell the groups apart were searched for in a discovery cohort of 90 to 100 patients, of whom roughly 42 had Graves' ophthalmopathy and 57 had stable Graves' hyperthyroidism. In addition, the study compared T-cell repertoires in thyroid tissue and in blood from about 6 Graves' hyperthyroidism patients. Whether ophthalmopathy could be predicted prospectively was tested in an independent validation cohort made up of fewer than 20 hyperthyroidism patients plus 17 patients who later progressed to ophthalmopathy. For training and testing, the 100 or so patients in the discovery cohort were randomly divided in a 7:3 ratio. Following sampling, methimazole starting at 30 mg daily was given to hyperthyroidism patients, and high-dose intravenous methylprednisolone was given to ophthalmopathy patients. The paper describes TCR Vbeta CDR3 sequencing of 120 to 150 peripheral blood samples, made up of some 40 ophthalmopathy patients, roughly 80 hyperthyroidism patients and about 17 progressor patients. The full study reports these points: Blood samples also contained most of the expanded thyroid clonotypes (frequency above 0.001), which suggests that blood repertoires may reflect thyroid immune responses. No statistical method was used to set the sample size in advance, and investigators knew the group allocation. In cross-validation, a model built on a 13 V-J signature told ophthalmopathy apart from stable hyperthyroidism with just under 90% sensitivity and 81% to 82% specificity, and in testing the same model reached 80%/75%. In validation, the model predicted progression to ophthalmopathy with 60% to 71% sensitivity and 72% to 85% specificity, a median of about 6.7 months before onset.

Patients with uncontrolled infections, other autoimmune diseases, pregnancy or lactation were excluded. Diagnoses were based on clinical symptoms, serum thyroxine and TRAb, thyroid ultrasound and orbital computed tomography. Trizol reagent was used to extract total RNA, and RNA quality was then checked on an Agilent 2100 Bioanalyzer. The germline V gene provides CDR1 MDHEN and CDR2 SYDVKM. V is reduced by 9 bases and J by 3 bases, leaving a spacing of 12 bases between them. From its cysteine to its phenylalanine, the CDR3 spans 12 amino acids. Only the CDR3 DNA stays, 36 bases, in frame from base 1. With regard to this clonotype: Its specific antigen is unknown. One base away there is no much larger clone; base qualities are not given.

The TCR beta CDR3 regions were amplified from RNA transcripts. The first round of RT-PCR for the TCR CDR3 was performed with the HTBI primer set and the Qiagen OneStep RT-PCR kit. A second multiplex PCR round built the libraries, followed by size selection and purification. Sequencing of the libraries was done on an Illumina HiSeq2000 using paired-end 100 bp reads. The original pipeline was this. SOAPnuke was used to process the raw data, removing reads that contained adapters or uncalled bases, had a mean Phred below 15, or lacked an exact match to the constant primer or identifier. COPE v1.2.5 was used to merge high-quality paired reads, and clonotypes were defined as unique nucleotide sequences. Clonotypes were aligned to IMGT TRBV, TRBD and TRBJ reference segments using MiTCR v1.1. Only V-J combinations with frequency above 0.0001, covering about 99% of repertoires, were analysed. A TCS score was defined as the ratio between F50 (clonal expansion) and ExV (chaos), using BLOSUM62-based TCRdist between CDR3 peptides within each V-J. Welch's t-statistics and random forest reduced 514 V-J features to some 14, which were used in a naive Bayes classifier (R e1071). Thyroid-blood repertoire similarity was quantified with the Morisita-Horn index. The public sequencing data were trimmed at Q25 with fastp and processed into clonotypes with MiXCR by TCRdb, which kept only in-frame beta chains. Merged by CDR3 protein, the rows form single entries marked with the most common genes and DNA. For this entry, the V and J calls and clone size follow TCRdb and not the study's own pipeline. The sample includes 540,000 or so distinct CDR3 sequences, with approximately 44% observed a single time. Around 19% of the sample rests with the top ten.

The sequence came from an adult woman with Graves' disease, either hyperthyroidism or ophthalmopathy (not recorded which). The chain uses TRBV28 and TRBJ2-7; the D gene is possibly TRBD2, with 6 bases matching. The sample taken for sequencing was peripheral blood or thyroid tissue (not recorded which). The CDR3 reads CASQTRHYEQYF. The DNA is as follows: TGTGCCAGTCAGACTAGACACTACGAGCAGTACTTC.